The clone carrying this T cell receptor beta chain was recorded only once. Germline V CDR1 and CDR2: SGDLS, YYNGEE. The CDR3 consists of 15 residues. Trimming took 4 bases from V and 6 from J; bases not matched to a gene: 12. The method was immunoSEQ multiplex PCR; TCRdb's version includes in-frame clones alone and lacks a portion of them. The sample has about 59,000 clones; around 95% are singletons. This sample was taken from a study of T cell changes during pregnancy in multiple sclerosis. The chain has TRBV9 and TRBJ2-5; 7 nucleotides align to TRBD2. The TCR comes from a female donor with multiple sclerosis, enrolled in a pregnancy study. Source: CD4+ T cells from peripheral blood mononuclear cells, taken before pregnancy. The CDR3 DNA reads as TGTGCCAGCAGCCCGGGAGGCGGCACGCTGCAGACCCAGTACTTC. Translation: CASSPGGGTLQTQYF. The full variable domain, with the rest looked up from reference TRBV9 and TRBJ2-5, is DSGVTQTPKHLITATGQRVTLRCSPRSGDLSVYWYQQSLDQGLQFLIQYYNGEERAKGNILERFSAQQFPDLHSELNLSSLELGDSALYFCASSPGGGTLQTQYFGPGTRLLVL.